The source of this T cell receptor (beta chain) is a study of cytomegalovirus exposure and HLA in healthy donors. Notes on the study in general: The dataset shows that most TCR sequences were rare, while some public TCRs occurred in many donors. Overall, approximately 150 TCR beta chains were annotated as cytomegalovirus-associated.

Researchers ran the PCR with 60 Vbeta and 13 Jbeta primers. Method: immunoSEQ multiplex PCR; TCRdb's copy keeps in-frame clones and lacks some. This table holds approximately 210,000 clones, approximately 80% found once. Of note for this clone: Its specificity is unknown.

The clonotype was recovered from a woman aged 40 to 50 in good health and CMV-seronegative. Source material: PBMCs.

CDR3 nucleotide sequence: TGTGCTAGTGGTTTGGGGCAATTGAACACTGAAGCTTTCTTT. Encoded protein: CASGLGQLNTEAFF. The rearrangement joins TRBV12-5 to TRBJ1-1, with D unclear. This CDR3 is built from 14 residues. Germline CDR1 is LGHNT and CDR2 is FRNRAP. V dropped 1 base and J dropped 0 bases, with 6 bases sitting between them.